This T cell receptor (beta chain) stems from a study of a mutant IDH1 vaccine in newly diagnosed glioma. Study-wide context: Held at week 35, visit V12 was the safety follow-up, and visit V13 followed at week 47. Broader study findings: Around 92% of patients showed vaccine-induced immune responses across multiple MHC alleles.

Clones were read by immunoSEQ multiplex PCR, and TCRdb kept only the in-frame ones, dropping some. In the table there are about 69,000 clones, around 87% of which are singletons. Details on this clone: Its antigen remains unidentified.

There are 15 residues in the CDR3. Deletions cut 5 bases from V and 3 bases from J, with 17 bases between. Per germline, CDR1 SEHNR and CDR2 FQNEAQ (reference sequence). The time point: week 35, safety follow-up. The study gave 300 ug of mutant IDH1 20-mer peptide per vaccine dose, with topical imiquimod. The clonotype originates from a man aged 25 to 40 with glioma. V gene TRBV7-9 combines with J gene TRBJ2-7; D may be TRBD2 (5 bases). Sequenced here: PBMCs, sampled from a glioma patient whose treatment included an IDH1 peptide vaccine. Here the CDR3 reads CASSLGWGVVYEQYF. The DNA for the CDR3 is TGTGCCAGCAGCCTCGGGTGGGGAGTCGTCTACGAGCAGTACTTC.